The rows below give T cell receptor beta chains drawn from one sample of a study of blood T cell repertoires in COVID-19. Assay: immunoSEQ multiplex PCR; the TCRdb copy retains only in-frame clones and omits some. Of tens of thousands of clones listed, around 82% were seen once; the top ten hold roughly 2.6%. The sequenced material came from peripheral blood. The receptor source for this set is a woman aged 60-70 years with acute or convalescent COVID-19. Both conserved end residues are part of each CDR3. A D gene is named only where the DNA matches it firmly. Some rows have no size entry. The others give once, few or many, or a class for an expanded clone.

>TRBJ2-1|TRBV3-1/TRBV3-2|-|TRBD2
CASSQDLLAGGQFF
TGTGCCAGCAGCCAAGATTTGCTAGCGGGAGGGCAGTTCTTC
>TRBJ2-5|TRBV18|-|-
CASSVLVDQETQYF
TGTGCCAGCTCAGTACTAGTGGATCAAGAGACCCAGTACTTC
>TRBJ2-3|TRBV12-3/TRBV12-4|-|-
CASSGLTDTQYF
TGTGCCAGCAGTGGACTTACAGATACGCAGTATTTT
>TRBJ2-3|TRBV10-3|-|TRBD2
CASGLAETTSTDTQYF
TGTGCCTCAGGACTAGCGGAGACTACTAGCACAGATACGCAGTATTTT
>TRBJ2-7|TRBV7-6|-|TRBD2
CASSPTSGMEQYF
TGTGCCAGCAGCCCGACTAGCGGGATGGAGCAGTACTTC
>TRBJ1-5|TRBV4-2|-|-
CASSQGGRTGYSNQPQHF
TGTGCCAGCAGCCAAGGGGGTCGTACAGGGTATAGCAATCAGCCCCAGCATTTT
>TRBJ1-5|TRBV6-1|-|-
CASSEDETGHQPQHF
TGTGCCAGCAGTGAAGATGAAACAGGGCATCAGCCCCAGCATTTT
>TRBJ1-1|TRBV29-1|-|-
CSVALSNTEAFF
TGCAGCGTTGCTCTCAGTAACACTGAAGCTTTCTTT
>TRBJ2-1|TRBV19|-|TRBD2
CASSPGRINEQFF
TGTGCCAGTAGTCCCGGGAGGATCAATGAGCAGTTCTTC
>TRBJ1-1|TRBV2|once|TRBD1
CASSGQGGTAEAFF
TGTGCCAGCAGTGGACAGGGTGGTACAGCTGAAGCTTTCTTT
>TRBJ1-1|TRBV11-2|-|-
CASSLDRADTEAFF
TGTGCCAGCAGCTTAGACAGGGCGGACACTGAAGCTTTCTTT
>TRBJ2-7|TRBV28|-|-
CASSERTQRRYF
TGTGCCAGCAGTGAGAGGACTCAGCGGCGATACTTC
>TRBJ1-2|TRBV11-2|-|-
CASSLITGTSGYTF
TGTGCCAGCAGCCTAATAACCGGGACAAGTGGCTACACCTTC
>TRBJ1-5|TRBV7-4|-|TRBD1
CASSVRQGNSHQPQHF
TGTGCCAGCAGCGTCCGACAGGGCAATTCTCATCAGCCCCAGCATTTT
>TRBJ1-5|TRBV16|-|TRBD1
CASSPGATGTYQPQHF
TGTGCCAGCAGCCCCGGGGCGACAGGGACATATCAGCCCCAGCATTTT
>TRBJ1-2|TRBV6-5|-|-
CASNFLFRGYTF
TGTGCCAGCAATTTCCTATTCCGTGGCTACACCTTC
>TRBJ1-2|TRBV12-3/TRBV12-4|-|-
CASSFMAVGYTF
TGTGCCAGCAGTTTCATGGCCGTTGGCTACACCTTC
>TRBJ1-2|TRBV9|-|TRBD1
CASSADRGLGGYTF
TGTGCCAGCAGCGCCGACAGGGGGTTGGGTGGCTACACCTTC
>TRBJ2-1|TRBV5-1|-|-
CASSLFDSNEQFF
TGCGCCAGCAGCTTGTTCGACTCCAATGAGCAGTTCTTC
>TRBJ1-5|TRBV19|-|TRBD1
CGAGTGVQPQHF
TGCGGGGCCGGGACAGGGGTTCAGCCCCAGCATTTT
>TRBJ2-3|TRBV6-5|-|TRBD2
CASFTGGRTDTQYF
TGTGCCAGCTTTACGGGAGGTCGCACAGATACGCAGTATTTT
>TRBJ2-7|TRBV19|-|-
CASRIKVRQRTYEQYF
TGTGCCAGTAGGATTAAGGTTCGACAGAGAACCTACGAGCAGTACTTC
>TRBJ2-1|TRBV7-2|-|TRBD1
CASSPRQGSYNEQFF
TGTGCCAGCAGCCCCAGACAGGGGAGTTACAATGAGCAGTTCTTC
>TRBJ1-1|TRBV6-5|-|-
CASSYLRRGEAFF
TGTGCCAGCAGTTACCTCCGGAGAGGTGAAGCTTTCTTT
>TRBJ2-2|TRBV6-5|-|TRBD1
CASRGQGATGELFF
TGTGCCAGCAGGGGACAGGGGGCAACCGGGGAGCTGTTTTTT
>TRBJ1-6|TRBV21-1|-|-
CATVDRGYNSPLHF
TGTGCCACCGTGGACAGGGGTTATAATTCACCCCTCCACTTT
>TRBJ2-7|TRBV7-7|once|TRBD1
CASSLGTGFYEQYF
TGTGCTAGCAGCTTGGGGACAGGGTTCTACGAGCAGTACTTC
>TRBJ1-2|TRBV29-1|once|-
CSVEDHRFYGYTF
TGCAGCGTTGAAGACCACCGGTTCTATGGCTACACCTTC
>TRBJ2-1|TRBV5-8|few|TRBD1
CASSLGDRAGNNEQFF
TGTGCCAGCAGCTTGGGTGACAGGGCAGGGAACAATGAGCAGTTCTTC
>TRBJ2-7|TRBV23-1|-|-
CASSQSSQGKPGPYEQYF
TGCGCCAGCAGTCAATCAAGTCAGGGTAAGCCAGGGCCCTACGAGCAGTACTTC
>TRBJ2-7|TRBV7-2|few|TRBD1
CASSRWTGYEQYF
TGTGCCAGCAGCCGTTGGACAGGCTACGAGCAGTACTTC
>TRBJ2-1|TRBV11-2|-|-
CASSWLTGLSESDEQFF
TGTGCCAGCAGCTGGCTGACGGGTCTATCGGAGTCGGATGAGCAGTTCTTC
>TRBJ1-5|TRBV7-2|-|-
CASGGRGSINQPQHF
TGTGCCAGCGGAGGAAGGGGGTCTATCAATCAGCCCCAGCATTTT
>TRBJ2-4|TRBV7-2|-|TRBD2
CASSLSTSGNSKNIQYF
TGTGCCAGCAGCTTATCGACTAGCGGGAACTCCAAAAACATTCAGTACTTC
>TRBJ1-2|TRBV6-6|-|TRBD1
CASSGTGNGYTF
TGTGCCAGCAGTGGGACAGGGAATGGCTACACCTTC
>TRBJ1-5|TRBV28|-|-
CASSSPGRGQPQHF
TGTGCCAGCAGTTCGCCCGGCAGGGGACAGCCCCAGCATTTT
>TRBJ1-2|TRBV2|-|-
CATTREAQFNNYGYTF
TGTGCCACCACAAGGGAGGCCCAATTTAATAATTATGGCTACACCTTC
>TRBJ2-5|TRBV7-8|-|-
CASSLLAPPQETQYF
TGTGCCAGCAGCTTGCTAGCGCCTCCCCAAGAGACCCAGTACTTC
>TRBJ2-3|TRBV30|once|-
CAWSGGSATQYF
TGTGCCTGGAGTGGAGGGAGCGCTACGCAGTATTTT
>TRBJ2-2|TRBV30|-|-
CAWSPRGRNTGELFF
TGTGCCTGGAGTCCTCGAGGAAGGAACACCGGGGAGCTGTTTTTT
>TRBJ2-2|TRBV7-3|once|TRBD1
CASSSPPGQGANTGELFF
TGTGCCAGCAGCTCCCCACCGGGACAGGGGGCTAACACCGGGGAGCTGTTTTTT
>TRBJ1-5|TRBV7-8|once|-
CASSLAAGSFQPQHF
TGTGCCAGCAGCTTAGCTGCAGGGTCGTTTCAGCCCCAGCATTTT
>TRBJ2-7|TRBV14|-|TRBD2
CASRLASGYEQYF
TGTGCCAGCAGACTAGCGAGCGGCTACGAGCAGTACTTC
>TRBJ1-6|TRBV2|-|TRBD1
CANKGGTANSPLHF
TGTGCCAACAAAGGGGGGACAGCAAATTCACCCCTCCACTTT
>TRBJ2-7|TRBV27|-|TRBD2
CASSLPLAGVISEQYF
TGTGCCAGCAGTTTGCCGCTAGCGGGGGTGATATCCGAGCAGTACTTC